This T cell receptor (beta chain) was captured by sequencing in a study of blood T cell repertoires in COVID-19. Whole-study context: Some COVID-19 samples were acute and others convalescent; all came from the United States, Italy and Spain. PBMCs, B-cell-depleted T cells, or T cells provided the cDNA or gDNA that made up the material.

This CDR3 contains 14 residues. Germline V gene data show CDR1 as SNHLY and CDR2 as FYNNEI. The junction had 10 bases not matched to a gene; V was cut back by 7 bases and J by 5 bases. Original handling: The assay estimated nucleated cells by amplifying reference gene primers. Sequenced by immunoSEQ multiplex PCR; TCRdb stores in-frame clones only, minus some. That table supplies the V and J calls and clone size; D and trimming were determined from the DNA. The sample records about 70,000 clones, roughly nine tenths being singletons. The TCR originated in a man aged 45 to 65 with acute or convalescent COVID-19. The V call is TRBV2, the J call TRBJ1-2, with 7 bases matching TRBD1. The sample consisted of peripheral blood. The CDR3 region is CASNLQGQRYGYTF. Here the CDR3 DNA reads TGTGCCAGCAACCTACAGGGACAGCGTTATGGCTACACCTTC.